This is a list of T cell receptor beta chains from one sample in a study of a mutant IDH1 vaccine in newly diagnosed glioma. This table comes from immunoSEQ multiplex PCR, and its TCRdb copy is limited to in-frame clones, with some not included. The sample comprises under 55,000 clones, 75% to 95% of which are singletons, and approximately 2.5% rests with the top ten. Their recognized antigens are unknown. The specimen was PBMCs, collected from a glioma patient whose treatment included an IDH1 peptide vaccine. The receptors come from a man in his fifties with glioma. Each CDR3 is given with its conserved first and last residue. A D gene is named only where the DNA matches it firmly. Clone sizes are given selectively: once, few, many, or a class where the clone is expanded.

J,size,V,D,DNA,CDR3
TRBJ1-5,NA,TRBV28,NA,TGTGCCAGCGGTAGACAGGCCCCCAATCAGCCCCAGCATTTT,CASGRQAPNQPQHF
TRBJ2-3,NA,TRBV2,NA,TGTGCCAGCATGGTCAGCTATAGCACAGATACGCAGTATTTT,CASMVSYSTDTQYF
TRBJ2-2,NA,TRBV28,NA,TGTGCCAGCAAGGCCGGACAGACGAACACCGGGGAGCTGTTTTTT,CASKAGQTNTGELFF
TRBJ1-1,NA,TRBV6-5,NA,TGTGCCAGCAGAGACCCTGACAGCTTTGAAGCTTTCTTT,CASRDPDSFEAFF
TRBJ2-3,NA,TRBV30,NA,TGTGCCTGGAATCTAGCGTTGCGTGATACGCAGTATTTT,CAWNLALRDTQYF
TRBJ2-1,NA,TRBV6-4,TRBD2,TGTGCCAGCAGTGACTCTAGCGGGAGTTACAATGAGCAGTTCTTC,CASSDSSGSYNEQFF
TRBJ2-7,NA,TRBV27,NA,TGTGCCAGCAGTTTAGATTCCGAGGTTTCCTACGAGCAGTACTTC,CASSLDSEVSYEQYF
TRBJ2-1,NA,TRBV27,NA,TGTGCCAGCAGTTTATCGATGGATGAGCAGTTCTTC,CASSLSMDEQFF
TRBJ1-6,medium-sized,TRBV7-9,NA,TGTGCCAGCAGTCAACCTAATTCACCCCTCCACTTT,CASSQPNSPLHF
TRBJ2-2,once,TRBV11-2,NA,TGTGCCAGCCGGGCGGGGCTTGACACCGGGGAGCTGTTTTTT,CASRAGLDTGELFF
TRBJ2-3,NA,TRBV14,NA,TGTGCCAGCAGCCAGGGGAATACGCAGTATTTT,CASSQGNTQYF
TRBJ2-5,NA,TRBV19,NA,TGTGCCAGTAGTATGGGGGGCGGTGGGAAGACCCAGTACTTC,CASSMGGGGKTQYF
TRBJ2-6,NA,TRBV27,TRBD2,TGTGCCAGCAGATGGGGGGGTCAGGGTCTCCACTCTGGGGCCAACGTCCTGACTTTC,CASRWGGQGLHSGANVLTF
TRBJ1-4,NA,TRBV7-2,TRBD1,TGTGCCAGCAGCTCCGGGACAGGCGATGAAAAACTGTTTTTT,CASSSGTGDEKLFF
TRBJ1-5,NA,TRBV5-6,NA,TGTGCCAGCAGCTTGGGACAGCTCAATCAGCCCCAGCATTTT,CASSLGQLNQPQHF
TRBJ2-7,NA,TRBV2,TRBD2,TGTGCCAGCAGCGCTCGGACTAGCGGGAGCAACTACGAGCAGTACTTC,CASSARTSGSNYEQYF
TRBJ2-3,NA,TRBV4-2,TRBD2,TGTGCCAGCAGCCAAGATCTAGCGGGAGGGCCAGATACGCAGTATTTT,CASSQDLAGGPDTQYF